This passage covers 19 T cell receptor beta chains from one sample sequenced in a study of T cell responses to AZD1222 COVID-19 vaccine. TCRdb keeps only in-frame clones here, not all; method: immunoSEQ multiplex PCR. Among approximately 77,000 clones listed, approximately 92% were seen once. Sequenced material: peripheral blood, taken 28 days after the second AZD1222 dose. These receptors all stem from an adult who received the AZD1222 COVID-19 vaccine.

This sequence joins TRBV19 and TRBJ1-2; TRBD1 might be the D (5 bases). V was shortened by 5 bases and J by 6 bases, with 13 bases between the two germline ends. This CDR3 comprises 13 residues. Germline assignment: CDR1 LNHDA and CDR2 SQIVND (reference sequence). CDR3 nucleotides: TGTGCCAGTAGTCGCGTCGGGGGTAATGGCTACACCTTC. It translates to CASSRVGGNGYTF.

This sequence joins TRBV15 and TRBJ2-5; D is unclear. Germline-derived CDR1 and CDR2 are LNHNV and YYDKDF (reference sequence). This CDR3 is 15 amino acids long. V lost 0 bases to trimming and J lost 0 bases, with 8 bases between them. The CDR3 is CATSRDRWYQETQYF. The CDR3 nucleotides read TGTGCCACCAGCAGAGATAGGTGGTACCAAGAGACCCAGTACTTC.

The CDR3 reads CSGRDGGQETQYF. The CDR3 nucleotides are TGCAGCGGGCGGGACGGCGGCCAAGAGACCCAGTACTTC. The chain employs TRBV29-1 and TRBJ2-5; TRBD2 might be the D (6 bases). Germline assignment: CDR1 SQVTM and CDR2 ANQGSEA. Trimming removed 7 bases at V and 1 base at J, with 13 bases between. The CDR3 has 13 amino acids.

CDR3 protein: CASSLGQGTNTEAFF. CDR3 DNA sequence: TGTGCCAGCAGTTTGGGGCAGGGGACGAACACTGAAGCTTTCTTT. This sequence joins TRBV27 and TRBJ1-1; D is perhaps TRBD1 (6 bases). CDR1 and CDR2 (germline): MNHEY, SMNVEV (reference sequence). This CDR3 is built from 15 residues. The V end was cut by 3 bases, the J end by 1 base, with 12 bases between.

This clone is a singleton in its sample. V is TRBV21-1 and J is TRBJ1-2. TRBV21-1 is labeled a pseudogene. CDR3 length: 12 residues. The chain's CDR3 is CASSKGYYGYTF. DNA of the CDR3: TGTGCCAGCAGCAAAGGGTACTATGGCTACACCTTC.

The chain couples TRBV6-5 to TRBJ2-2; TRBD1 matches at 7 bases. CDR1 and CDR2 from the germline V gene are MNHEY and SVGAGI. CDR3 size: 14 residues. The V gene end was trimmed by 4 bases and the J gene end by 1 base; junction bases not matched to a gene: 0. DNA for the CDR3: TGTGCCAGCAGTTGGGACAGGAACACCGGGGAGCTGTTTTTT. This sequence encodes CASSWDRNTGELFF.

The rearrangement links TRBV25-1 to TRBJ1-1; maybe TRBD1 (6 bases). The germline V gene has CDR1 MGHDK and CDR2 SYGVNS. This CDR3 region has 13 residues. V lost 6 bases and J 5 bases, leaving 13 bases between the germline ends. The CDR3 region has the DNA TGTGCCAGCAGCCACCCAGGGGCAACTGAAGCTTTCTTT. It codes for CASSHPGATEAFF.

CDR3 amino acids: CAISDWRTEAFF. The DNA of the CDR3 is TGTGCCATCAGTGATTGGCGGACTGAAGCTTTCTTT. The gene calls are TRBV10-3 and TRBJ1-1; D call uncertain. V lost 3 bases and J lost 5, with 7 bases in between. The CDR3 has 12 residues. CDR1 is ENHRY and CDR2 is SYGVKD in the germline V gene.

The chain has TRBV19 and TRBJ2-3, with 10 bases fitting TRBD1. This CDR3 comprises 16 residues. Germline V gene sequence: CDR1 LNHDA, CDR2 SQIVND (reference sequence). V dropped 5 bases and J dropped 6; count of bases not matched to a gene: 11. In DNA, the CDR3 is TGTGCCAGTAGTCCCCAACGGGACAGGGGAGGGGATACGCAGTATTTT. Translating it yields CASSPQRDRGGDTQYF.

J is TRBJ1-5 and V is TRBV18, with a possible D match to TRBD1 (6 bases). This CDR3 contains 17 residues. V shed 1 base and J shed 6 bases, with 19 bases lying between them. Germline CDR1 KGHSH, CDR2 LQKENI. CDR3 in DNA: TGTGCCAGCTCACCACAGGGACATACTTATAACGTTCAGCCCCAGCATTTT. Translating it yields CASSPQGHTYNVQPQHF.

DNA of the CDR3: TGTGCAAGTCGCTCCCGACAACGGAGGACCTACGAGCAGTACTTC. This codes for CASRSRQRRTYEQYF. The genes are TRBV12-2 and TRBJ2-7; TRBD2 is the table's D call, not checked against the DNA. TRBV12-2 is annotated as a pseudogene. The CDR3 consists of 15 residues.

The table lists this clone with a count of one. The chain's CDR3 is CAWIPTGGNGYTF. CDR3 coding DNA: TGTGCCTGGATCCCCACAGGGGGCAATGGCTACACCTTC. V is TRBV30 and J is TRBJ1-2; 9 nucleotides line up with TRBD1. V trimming: 4 bases; J trimming: 6 bases; junction bases outside the gene matches: 6. Looked up from germline, CDR1 is GTSNPN and CDR2 is SVGIG (reference sequence). The CDR3 is made up of 13 amino acids.

This rearrangement joins TRBV20-1 to TRBJ2-1, with D perhaps being TRBD1 or TRBD2 (5 bases each). The ends were cut back, 6 bases at V and 9 bases at J, with 12 bases in the middle. Germline V gives CDR1 DFQATT, CDR2 SNEGSKA (reference sequence). The CDR3 has 11 amino acids. CDR3 loop: CSASREPEQFF. In nucleotides, the CDR3 is TGCAGTGCAAGCAGGGAGCCTGAGCAGTTCTTC.

The rearrangement joins TRBV7-9 to TRBJ2-3; D not certain. This CDR3 contains 12 residues. Germline CDR1 SEHNR, CDR2 FQNEAQ (reference sequence). The V gene lost 6 bases and the J gene lost 6 bases, with 10 bases spanning the gap. This CDR3 is CASSRPRDTQYF. The CDR3 bases are TGTGCCAGCAGTAGACCCCGGGATACGCAGTATTTT.

DNA of the CDR3: TGTGCCAGCAGCTTGGCCACAGAGAATGAAAAACTGTTTTTT. Residues: CASSLATENEKLFF. The chain is built from TRBV5-4 and TRBJ1-4; D remains ambiguous. Germline V CDR1 and CDR2: SGHNT, YYREEE (reference sequence). This CDR3 spans 14 amino acids. Trimming pared 0 bases from V and 5 bases from J, leaving 8 bases between.

This chain joins TRBV14 and TRBJ1-2; D ambiguous. This CDR3 has 16 residues. From germline, CDR1 is SGHDN and CDR2 FVKESK. Trimming shortened V by 5 bases and J by 5 bases, and 21 bases separated the two germline ends. The CDR3 DNA is TGTGCCAGCAGCTCGGGCCTTGGCCGCGACCTTTATGGCTACACCTTC. It encodes CASSSGLGRDLYGYTF.

The rearrangement joins TRBV5-4 to TRBJ1-4; weak D call: TRBD1 (5 bases). Germline V CDR1 and CDR2: SGHNT, YYREEE (reference sequence). The CDR3 is made up of 16 amino acids. The germline V and J ends were trimmed by 3 bases and 10 bases, with 22 bases remaining between them. The CDR3 spells CASSSFGIGVRGKLFF. The CDR3 DNA reads TGTGCCAGCAGCTCCTTTGGTATAGGGGTACGAGGAAAACTGTTTTTT.

The chain joins TRBV5-6 to TRBJ1-1; TRBD1 is a possible D gene (6 bases). The ends were cut back, 0 bases at V and 6 bases at J, with 15 bases in the middle. Germline V gene data show CDR1 as SGHDT and CDR2 as YYEEEE. The CDR3 spans 15 residues. The CDR3 bases are TGTGCCAGCAGCTTGGTGGGGGGCGCGGGCGCTGAAGCTTTCTTT. Amino acids: CASSLVGGAGAEAFF.

The rearrangement joins TRBV6-1 to TRBJ2-7; 13 bases map to TRBD2. Germline V gene data show CDR1 as MNHNS and CDR2 as SASEGT. The CDR3 consists of 15 residues. The V gene end was trimmed by 1 base and the J gene end by 3 bases; junction bases not matched to a gene: 0. The CDR3 here is CASSEGTSGSYEQYF. CDR3 in DNA: TGTGCCAGCAGTGAAGGGACTAGCGGGAGCTACGAGCAGTACTTC.